The 3 T cell receptor beta chains in this list originate from one sample, sequenced in a study of OX40 agonist ivuxolimab in advanced cancers. TCRdb's table, derived via immunoSEQ multiplex PCR, lists solely in-frame clones and lacks some. Here the sample spans about 9,100 clones, almost 90% being singletons. The material sequenced was CD4+ or CD8+ T cells sorted from blood, taken in a trial of the OX40 agonist ivuxolimab. The receptors come from an adult with an advanced solid tumor such as melanoma, head and neck, liver or kidney cancer.

The rearrangement uses TRBV29-1 and TRBJ1-6; TRBD1 agrees at 7 bases. V was pared by 6 bases and J by 9 bases, with 14 bases of the junction left unmatched. Germline assignment: CDR1 SQVTM and CDR2 ANQGSEA. The CDR3 has 15 residues. The CDR3 sequence is CSVEDRPLWGSPLHF. The CDR3 nucleotides are TGCAGCGTCGAGGACAGGCCTCTTTGGGGTTCACCCCTCCACTTT.

The chain carries TRBV2 and TRBJ2-2, with TRBD1 as a possible D gene (5 bases). V was trimmed by 7 bases and J by 8 bases, leaving 11 bases between them. CDR3 length: 12 residues. Germline-derived CDR1 and CDR2 are SNHLY and FYNNEI. CDR3 amino acids: CASTGQSGELFF. DNA for the CDR3: TGTGCCAGCACCGGACAATCTGGGGAGCTGTTTTTT.

The rearrangement links TRBV7-8 to TRBJ2-7, with D possibly being TRBD2 (6 bases). The CDR3 extends over 16 amino acids. Between the trimmed V and J ends, which lost 0 bases and 2 bases, there was a span of 14 bases. The germline V gene encodes CDR1 SGHVS and CDR2 FQNEAQ. The DNA of the CDR3 is TGTGCCAGCAGCTTAGCTGGCGGGGATCCACCCTACGAGCAGTACTTC. Translating it yields CASSLAGGDPPYEQYF.